This TCR beta chain stems from a study of blood T cell repertoires in COVID-19. About the research overall: Whether acute or convalescent, the COVID-19 samples came from the United States, Italy and Spain. PBMCs, B-cell-depleted T cells, or T cells were the source of the cDNA or gDNA that made up the material.

As processed by the authors: Amplification of reference gene primers provided the estimated nucleated cell counts. The method was immunoSEQ multiplex PCR; TCRdb's version includes in-frame clones alone and lacks a portion of them. V and J calls and clone size are those listed in that table; D and trimming were worked out from the DNA. The table shows a few hundred thousand clones, with about 88% occurring only once. This CDR3 comprises 16 residues. V lost 4 bases and J 4 bases, leaving 18 bases between the germline ends. Per the germline V gene, CDR1 is SGHNT and CDR2 is YYREEE (reference sequence). The rearrangement joins TRBV5-4 to TRBJ2-1; D is possibly TRBD2 (5 bases). The receptor was derived from a man aged 18 to 35 with active or convalescent COVID-19. The sequencing input was peripheral blood. The CDR3 DNA reads as TGTGCCAGCAGCCTACTAGTCCTATCCGGTTACAATGAGCAGTTCTTC. Its translation is CASSLLVLSGYNEQFF.